This T cell receptor beta chain was obtained from a study of OX40 agonist ivuxolimab in advanced cancers. For the study in its entirety: Ivuxolimab was a fully human IgG2 agonistic monoclonal antibody targeting the costimulatory receptor OX40 (CD134). Intravenous ivuxolimab was administered to patients every 2 weeks at six dose levels: 0.01, 0.1, 0.3, 1.5, 3 and 10 mg/kg. Of the approximately 50 dose-escalation patients, hepatocellular carcinoma was present in around 20, melanoma in around 15, renal cell carcinoma in 9 and head and neck cancer in 9. In the dose-escalation cohort, more than 75% of patients were male, and the mean age was approximately 60 years, with a range of roughly 23 to 85. Prior anti-PD-1, anti-PD-L1 or anti-CTLA-4 therapy was permitted, and checkpoint inhibitors had been received by approximately 39% of dose-escalation patients. Three dose-escalation patients achieved partial responses, one with hepatocellular carcinoma and two with cutaneous melanoma. The purpose of peripheral TCRbeta sequencing was to test whether ivuxolimab changed TCR sequence diversity and led to clonal T-cell expansion. The paper describes the monotherapy dose-escalation part (N ≈ 50 patients) of the phase I trial of ivuxolimab.

Patients with autoimmune disease history or receiving systemic immunosuppression were excluded from the trial. In every dose cohort, peripheral blood was drawn for TCR sequencing at baseline, cycle 4 day 1, and cycle 7 day 1. The samples were drawn from a first-in-human, open-label, multicenter phase I dose-escalation trial of ivuxolimab. The trial enrolled adults with locally advanced or metastatic head and neck squamous cell, hepatocellular, melanoma or renal cell carcinoma. Before TCR sequencing, CD4+ T cells and CD8+ T cells from peripheral blood were sorted into separate populations. To sequence the TCRbeta CDR3 region, genomic DNA was isolated from the sorted cells. The immunoSEQ Assay was used to sequence the TCRbeta CDR3 regions. TCRdb stores this immuneACCESS table with in-frame sequences only. Part of the clones is absent; in the studies checked, under half of the shortfall reflects unresolved V genes, and no reason is known for the rest. In this sample the table shows tens of thousands of clones, 88% of which occur a single time. 0.67% of the sample belongs to the ten largest clones.

Study-level results and caveats: After ivuxolimab, more expanded clones were found on average in CD8+ T cells than in CD4+ T cells. Clonal expansion of both CD4+ and CD8+ blood T cells was observed from baseline to week 6 at doses 0.1 to 3.0 mg/kg. The antigen specificity of the peripheral T cells that underwent clonal expansion was not determined. In partial responders in the 0.1-3.0 mg/kg groups, normalized peripheral clonal expansion was found to be among the lowest, especially among CD8+ T cells. Low levels of normalized T-cell clonal expansion were also seen in some patients who did not respond.

The CDR3 numbers 14 residues from cysteine through phenylalanine. The sequence is cut down to CDR3 DNA, 42 bases in frame from base 1. For CDR1 and CDR2, the germline V gene lists MNHNS and SASEGT. Remarks on this clone: Its antigen is not yet known. One end of the junction does not line up with germline, which may come from a read error.

The receptor comes from an adult with an advanced solid tumor such as melanoma, head and neck, liver or kidney cancer. The source was CD4+ or CD8+ T cells sorted from blood, collected in a trial of the OX40 agonist ivuxolimab. The chain is encoded by TRBV6-1 joined to TRBJ1-3, and TRBD1 matches 7 of the central bases. Read as DNA, the sequence is TGTGCCGGCAGTCGACAGGGTTCTGGAAACACCATATATTTT. This sequence encodes CAGSRQGSGNTIYF.